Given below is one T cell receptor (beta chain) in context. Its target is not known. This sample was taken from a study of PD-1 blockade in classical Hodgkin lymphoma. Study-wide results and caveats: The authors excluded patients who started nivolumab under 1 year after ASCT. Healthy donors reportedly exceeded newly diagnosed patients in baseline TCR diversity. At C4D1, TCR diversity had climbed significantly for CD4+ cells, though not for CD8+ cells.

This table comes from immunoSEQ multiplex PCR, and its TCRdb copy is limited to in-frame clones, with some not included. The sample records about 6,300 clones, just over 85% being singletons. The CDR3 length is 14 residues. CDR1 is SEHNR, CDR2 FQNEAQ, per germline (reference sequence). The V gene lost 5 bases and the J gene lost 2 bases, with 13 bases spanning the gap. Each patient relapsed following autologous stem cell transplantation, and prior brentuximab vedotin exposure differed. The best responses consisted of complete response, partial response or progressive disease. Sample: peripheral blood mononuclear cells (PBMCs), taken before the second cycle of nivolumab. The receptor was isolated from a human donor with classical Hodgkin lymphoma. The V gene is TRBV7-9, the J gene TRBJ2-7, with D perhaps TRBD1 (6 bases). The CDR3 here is CASSAASGAYEQYV. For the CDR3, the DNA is TGTGCCAGCAGCGCAGCTTCAGGGGCCTACGAGCAGTACGTC.